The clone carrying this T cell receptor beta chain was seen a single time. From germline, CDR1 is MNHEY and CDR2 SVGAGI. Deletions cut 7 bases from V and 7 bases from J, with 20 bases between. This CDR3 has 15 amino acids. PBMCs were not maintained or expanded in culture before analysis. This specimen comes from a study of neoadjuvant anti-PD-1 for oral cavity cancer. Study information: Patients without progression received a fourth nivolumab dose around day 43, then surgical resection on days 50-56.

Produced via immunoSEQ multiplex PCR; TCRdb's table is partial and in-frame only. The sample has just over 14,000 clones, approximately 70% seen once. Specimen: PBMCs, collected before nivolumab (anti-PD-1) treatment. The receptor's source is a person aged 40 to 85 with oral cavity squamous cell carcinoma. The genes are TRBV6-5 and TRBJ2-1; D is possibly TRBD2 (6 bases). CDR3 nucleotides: TGTGCCAGCAACCCTGGGGGGAAAAAAGGAAATGAGCAGTTCTTC. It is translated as CASNPGGKKGNEQFF.